This T cell receptor beta chain stems from a study of TIL therapy for anti-PD-1-resistant metastatic lung cancer. The time point here: pre-treatment sample, taken before nivolumab and TIL therapy. The tumor samples were excised metastases, mostly pleural nodules or supraclavicular lymph nodes. Progressing patients received lymphodepletion, expanded TIL infusion and IL-2. Patients were adults with stage 4 NSCLC. The study's findings and limits: TIL cultures after expansion showed higher clonality and lower diversity than baseline tumor (median 6% vs 31%).

The libraries were made with immunoSEQ v3. Sequencing was performed with immunoSEQ multiplex PCR; in TCRdb, only in-frame clones are kept and a portion is missing. The sample records around 26,000 clones, approximately 57% being singletons. About this clone itself: What it binds is unknown.

The sample in question was tumor tissue, obtained at baseline. The sequence came from a woman between 25 and 80 years old with non-small cell lung cancer.

CDR3 region: CASSQSGQVNYGYTF. For the CDR3, the DNA is TGCGCCAGCAGTCAATCGGGACAAGTTAACTATGGCTACACCTTC. V gene TRBV23-1 combines with J gene TRBJ1-2, with a weak D call TRBD1 (6 bases). TRBV23-1 is assigned to the ORF class and has an uncertain function. Trimming stripped 0 bases from V and 1 base from J, with 9 bases between. The CDR3 extends over 15 amino acids.